This TCR beta chain derives from a study of blood T cell repertoires in COVID-19 (TCRdb year 2020). About the investigation overall: Collaborator samples came from the United States, Italy and Spain and covered acute and convalescent phases of COVID-19. The sample metadata nearly always contained a de-identified subject ID, COVID-19 status, age in years and sex. Where available, HLA class I and class II types were obtained from metadata supplied by the sample provider rather than from assay-based typing. A freely available public database, intended as a resource for researchers studying the immune response to SARS-CoV-2, is where the repertoires were released. The samples were drawn from two sources: the first 160 participants of the ongoing ImmuneRACE study, and 1,000 to 1,500 subjects contributed by 6 global collaborators. The prospective study material was composed of cDNA or gDNA derived from T cells, B-cell-depleted T cells, or PBMCs. Subjects who had been exposed to COVID-19, were actively infected with it, or had recovered from it provided the deeply sampled blood TCRbeta repertoires that made up the dataset.

As regards this clone: Its antigen remains undetermined. No clone much larger than this one lies a single base away; base qualities are absent.

Overall study results and their limits: How much clinical and demographic metadata was included differed by source and by participant, and the metadata was provided uncurated.

Reading from cysteine to phenylalanine, the CDR3 counts 14 amino acids. The sequence is cut down to CDR3 DNA, 42 bases in frame from base 1. Trimming removed 4 bases from V and 7 bases from J, leaving 12 bases between the germline ends. Taken from the germline V gene, the CDR1 and CDR2 loops are SGDLS and YYNGEE. TCRbeta CDR3 regions were amplified from genomic DNA using the immunoSEQ Assay, a bias-controlled multiplex PCR. From the authors' description of their analysis: The number of nucleated cells in each sample was estimated by amplification of reference gene primers within the assay. To quantify the absolute abundance of each unique TCRbeta CDR3 rearrangement, sequence reads were collapsed and filtered. For each sample, productive Simpson clonality was calculated by taking the square root of Simpson's diversity index across productive rearrangements. Held by TCRdb, this immuneACCESS table contains in-frame sequences only and omits some clones. Under half of the omission traces to an unresolved V gene where checked; the cause of the rest is unknown. The DNA was the basis for D and trimming; V, J and clone size are from that table. Recorded for this sample are about 200,000 clones; about 86% of them occurred a single time. The ten largest clones take up 3.5% to 4% of the sample.

Participants in the prospective study were aged roughly 18 to 89 years, lived in 20 to 30 United States geographic areas, and enrolled through a virtual design. Cohort assignment in the prospective study relied on participant-reported clinical history from a screening survey and a study questionnaire. Mobile phlebotomists in the prospective study collected whole blood, serum and a nasopharyngeal or oropharyngeal swab from every participant. Over a roughly 2-month period, participants in the prospective study had the option of providing additional blood draws and questionnaires. Before DNA extraction, blood samples from the prospective study were shipped at room temperature or frozen.

The rearrangement joined TRBV9 to TRBJ1-6; the D gene is perhaps TRBD1, from 6 matching bases. The sequencing input was PBMCs or T cells enriched from blood (not recorded which). The clonotype originates from a woman in her forties with acute COVID-19. The nucleotides are TGTGCCAGCAGCCCGGGACAACTAAATTCACCCCTCCACTTT. It specifies CASSPGQLNSPLHF.